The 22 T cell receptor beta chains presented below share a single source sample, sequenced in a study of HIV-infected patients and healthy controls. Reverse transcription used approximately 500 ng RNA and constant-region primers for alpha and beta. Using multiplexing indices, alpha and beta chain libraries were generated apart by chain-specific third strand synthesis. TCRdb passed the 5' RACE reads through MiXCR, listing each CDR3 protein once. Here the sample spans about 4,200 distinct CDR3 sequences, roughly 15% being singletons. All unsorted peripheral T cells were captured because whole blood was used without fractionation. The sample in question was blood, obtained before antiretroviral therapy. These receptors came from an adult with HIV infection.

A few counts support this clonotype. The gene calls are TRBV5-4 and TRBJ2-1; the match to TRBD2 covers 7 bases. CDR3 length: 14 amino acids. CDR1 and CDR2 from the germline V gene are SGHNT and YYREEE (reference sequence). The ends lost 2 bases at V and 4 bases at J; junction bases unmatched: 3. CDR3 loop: CASSFSGSYNEQFF. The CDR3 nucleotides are TGTGCCAGCAGCTTTAGCGGGTCTTACAATGAGCAGTTCTTC.

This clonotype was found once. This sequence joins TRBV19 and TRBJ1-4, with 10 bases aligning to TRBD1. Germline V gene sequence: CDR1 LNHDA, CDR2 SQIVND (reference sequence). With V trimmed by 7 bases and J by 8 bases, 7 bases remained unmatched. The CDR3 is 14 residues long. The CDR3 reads CASTTDRGSEKLFF. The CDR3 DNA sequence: TGTGCCAGTACCACGGACAGGGGGAGCGAAAAACTGTTTTTT. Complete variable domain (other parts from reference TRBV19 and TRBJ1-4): DGGITQSPKYLFRKEGQNVTLSCEQNLNHDAMYWYRQDPGQGLRLIYYSQIVNDFQKGDIAEGYSVSREKKESFPLTVTSAQKNPTAFYLCASTTDRGSEKLFFGSGTQLSVL.

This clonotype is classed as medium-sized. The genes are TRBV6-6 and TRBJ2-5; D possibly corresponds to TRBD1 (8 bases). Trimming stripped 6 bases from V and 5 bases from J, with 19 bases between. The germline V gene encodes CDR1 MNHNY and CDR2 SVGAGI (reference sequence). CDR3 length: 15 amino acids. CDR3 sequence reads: CASSSTSRDRETQYF. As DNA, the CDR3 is TGTGCCAGCAGCTCGACTAGCCGGGACAGGGAGACCCAGTACTTC.

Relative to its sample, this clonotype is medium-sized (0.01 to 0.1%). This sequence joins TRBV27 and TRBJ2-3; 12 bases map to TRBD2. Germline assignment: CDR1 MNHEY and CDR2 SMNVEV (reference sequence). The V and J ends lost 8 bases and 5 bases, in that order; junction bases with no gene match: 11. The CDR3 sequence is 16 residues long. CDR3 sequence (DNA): TGTGCCAGCTGTAAACTGACTAGCGGGAGAATAGATACGCAGTATTTT. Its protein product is CASCKLTSGRIDTQYF.

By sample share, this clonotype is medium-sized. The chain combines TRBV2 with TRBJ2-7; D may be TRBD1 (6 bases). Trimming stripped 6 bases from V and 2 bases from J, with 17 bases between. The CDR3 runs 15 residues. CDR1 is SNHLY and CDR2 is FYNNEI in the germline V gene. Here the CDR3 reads CASRRDTGLPYEQYF. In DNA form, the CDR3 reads TGTGCCAGCAGGAGGGACACCGGACTCCCCTACGAGCAGTACTTC.

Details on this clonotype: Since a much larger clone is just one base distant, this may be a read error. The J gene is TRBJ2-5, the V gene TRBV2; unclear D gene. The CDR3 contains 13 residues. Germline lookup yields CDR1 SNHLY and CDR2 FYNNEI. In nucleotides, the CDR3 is TGTGCCAGAAGTGTTCGGGTCCGCGAGACCCAGTACTTC. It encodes CARSVRVRETQYF.

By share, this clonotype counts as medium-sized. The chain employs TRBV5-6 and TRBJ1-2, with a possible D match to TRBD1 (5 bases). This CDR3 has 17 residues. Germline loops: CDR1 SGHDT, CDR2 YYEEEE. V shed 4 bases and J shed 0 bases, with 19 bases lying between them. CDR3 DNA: TGTGCCAGCAGCCTTCACGGGACGGTGTCAGCTAACTATGGCTACACCTTC. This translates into CASSLHGTVSANYGYTF. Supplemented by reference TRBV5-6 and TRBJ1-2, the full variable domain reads DAGVTQSPTHLIKTRGQQVTLRCSPKSGHDTVSWYQQALGQGPQFIFQYYEEEERQRGNFPDRFSGHQFPNYSSELNVNALLLGDSALYLCASSLHGTVSANYGYTFGSGTRLTVV.

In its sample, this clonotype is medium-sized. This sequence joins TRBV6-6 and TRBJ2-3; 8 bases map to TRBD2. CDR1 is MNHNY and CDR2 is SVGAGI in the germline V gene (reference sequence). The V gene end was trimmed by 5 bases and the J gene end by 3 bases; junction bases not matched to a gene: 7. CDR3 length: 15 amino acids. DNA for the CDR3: TGTGCCAGCAGTCTCTTGAGCGGGAGTACAGATACGCAGTATTTT. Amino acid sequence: CASSLLSGSTDTQYF.

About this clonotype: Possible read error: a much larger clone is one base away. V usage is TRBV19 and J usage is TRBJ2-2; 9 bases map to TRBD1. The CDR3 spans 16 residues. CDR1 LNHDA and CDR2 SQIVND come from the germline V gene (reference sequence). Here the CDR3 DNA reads TGTGCCAGTAGTATCTCCGGGACAGGGCACACCGGGGAGATGTTTTTT. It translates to CASSISGTGHTGEMFF.

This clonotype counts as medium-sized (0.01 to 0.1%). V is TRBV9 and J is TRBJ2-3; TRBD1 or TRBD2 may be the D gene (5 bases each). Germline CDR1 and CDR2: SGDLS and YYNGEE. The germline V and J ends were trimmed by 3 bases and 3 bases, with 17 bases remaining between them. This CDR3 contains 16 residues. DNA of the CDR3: TGTGCCAGCAGCGCGCAGGGACCATCGAGGACAGATACGCAGTATTTT. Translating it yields CASSAQGPSRTDTQYF.

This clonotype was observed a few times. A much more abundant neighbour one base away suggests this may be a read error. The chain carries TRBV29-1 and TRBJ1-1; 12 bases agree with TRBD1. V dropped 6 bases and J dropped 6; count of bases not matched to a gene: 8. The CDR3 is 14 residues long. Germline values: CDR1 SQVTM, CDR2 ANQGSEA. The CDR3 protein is CSVLVGQGASEAFF. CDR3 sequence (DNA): TGCAGCGTCCTAGTGGGACAGGGGGCCTCTGAAGCTTTCTTT.

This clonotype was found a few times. The CDR3 coding sequence is TGTGCCAGTAGTATATCGGCGAATATCAATGAGCAGTTCTTC. It codes for CASSISANINEQFF. This rearrangement joins TRBV19 to TRBJ2-1; D gene ambiguous. CDR3 size: 14 residues. From germline, CDR1 is LNHDA and CDR2 SQIVND (reference sequence). The V end was cut by 2 bases, the J end by 6 bases, with 11 bases between. The full variable domain, completed using reference TRBV19 and TRBJ2-1, is DGGITQSPKYLFRKEGQNVTLSCEQNLNHDAMYWYRQDPGQGLRLIYYSQIVNDFQKGDIAEGYSVSREKKESFPLTVTSAQKNPTAFYLCASSISANINEQFFGPGTRLTVL.

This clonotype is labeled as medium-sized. CDR3 loop: CASSFGRTANYGYTF. The CDR3 region has the DNA TGCGCCAGCAGCTTTGGGAGGACAGCTAACTATGGCTACACCTTC. The chain has TRBV5-1 and TRBJ1-2, with TRBD1 as a possible D gene (6 bases). V lost 2 bases to trimming and J lost 0 bases, with 11 bases between them. The CDR3 spans 15 residues. CDR1 is SGHRS, CDR2 YFSETQ, per germline.

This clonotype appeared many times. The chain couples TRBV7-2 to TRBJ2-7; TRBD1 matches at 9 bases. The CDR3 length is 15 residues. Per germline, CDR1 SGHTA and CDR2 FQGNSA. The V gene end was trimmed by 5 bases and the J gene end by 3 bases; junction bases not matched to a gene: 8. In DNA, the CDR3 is TGTGCCAGCAGCCCCCGGACAGGGGCGAACTACGAGCAGTACTTC. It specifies CASSPRTGANYEQYF.

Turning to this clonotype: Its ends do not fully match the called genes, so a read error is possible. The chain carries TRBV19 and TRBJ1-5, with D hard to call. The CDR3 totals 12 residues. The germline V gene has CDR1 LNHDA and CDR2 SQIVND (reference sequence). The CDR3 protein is CASAYSNQPKHF. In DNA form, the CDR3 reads TGTGCCAGTGCCTATAGCAATCAGCCCAAGCATTTT.

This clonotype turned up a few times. The CDR3 DNA reads TGCAGTGCTTACTGGACCTCTGGAAACACCATATATTTT. The encoded protein is CSAYWTSGNTIYF. The chain employs TRBV20-1 and TRBJ1-3, with D unresolved. In germline, CDR1 is DFQATT, CDR2 SNEGSKA (reference sequence). Trimming left V 5 bases short and J 0 bases short, with 8 bases between. CDR3 length: 13 residues.

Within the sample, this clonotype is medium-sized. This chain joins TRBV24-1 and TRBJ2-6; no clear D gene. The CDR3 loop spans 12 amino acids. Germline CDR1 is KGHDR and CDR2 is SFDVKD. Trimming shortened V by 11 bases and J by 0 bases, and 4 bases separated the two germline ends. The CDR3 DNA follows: TGTGCCAGCAACTCTGGGGCCAACGTCCTGACTTTC. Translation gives CASNSGANVLTF.

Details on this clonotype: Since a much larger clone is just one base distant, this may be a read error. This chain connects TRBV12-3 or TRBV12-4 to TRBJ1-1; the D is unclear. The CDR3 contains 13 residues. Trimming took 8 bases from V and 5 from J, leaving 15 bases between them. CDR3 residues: CASWNGVYTEAFF. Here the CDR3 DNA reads TGTGCCAGCTGGAATGGGGTTTATACTGAAGCTTTCTTT.

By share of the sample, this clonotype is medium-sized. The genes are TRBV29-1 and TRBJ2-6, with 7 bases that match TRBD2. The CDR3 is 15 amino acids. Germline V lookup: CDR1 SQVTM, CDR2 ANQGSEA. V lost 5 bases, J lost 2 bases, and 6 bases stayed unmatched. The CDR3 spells CSVLIGGTGANVLTF. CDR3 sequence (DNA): TGCAGCGTTCTTATCGGGGGGACTGGGGCCAACGTCCTGACTTTC.

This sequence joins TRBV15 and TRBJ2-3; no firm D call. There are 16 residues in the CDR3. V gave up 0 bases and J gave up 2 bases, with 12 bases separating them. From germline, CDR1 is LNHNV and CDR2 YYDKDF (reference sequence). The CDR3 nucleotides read TGTGCCACCAGCAGAGAAAAAAACAGCTACACAGATACGCAGTATTTT. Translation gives CATSREKNSYTDTQYF.

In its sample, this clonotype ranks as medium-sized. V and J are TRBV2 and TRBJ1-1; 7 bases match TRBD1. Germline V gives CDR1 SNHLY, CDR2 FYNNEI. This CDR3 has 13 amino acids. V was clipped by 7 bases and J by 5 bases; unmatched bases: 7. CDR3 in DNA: TGTGCCAGCACCAAGGACAGGTGGACTGAAGCTTTCTTT. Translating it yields CASTKDRWTEAFF.

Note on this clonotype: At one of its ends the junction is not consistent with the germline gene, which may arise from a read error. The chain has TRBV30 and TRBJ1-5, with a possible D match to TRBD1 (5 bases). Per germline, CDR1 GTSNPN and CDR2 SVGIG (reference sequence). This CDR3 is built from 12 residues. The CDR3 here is CDWSYLGQHQHF. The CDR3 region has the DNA TGTGACTGGAGTTATTTGGGGCAGCACCAGCATTTT.